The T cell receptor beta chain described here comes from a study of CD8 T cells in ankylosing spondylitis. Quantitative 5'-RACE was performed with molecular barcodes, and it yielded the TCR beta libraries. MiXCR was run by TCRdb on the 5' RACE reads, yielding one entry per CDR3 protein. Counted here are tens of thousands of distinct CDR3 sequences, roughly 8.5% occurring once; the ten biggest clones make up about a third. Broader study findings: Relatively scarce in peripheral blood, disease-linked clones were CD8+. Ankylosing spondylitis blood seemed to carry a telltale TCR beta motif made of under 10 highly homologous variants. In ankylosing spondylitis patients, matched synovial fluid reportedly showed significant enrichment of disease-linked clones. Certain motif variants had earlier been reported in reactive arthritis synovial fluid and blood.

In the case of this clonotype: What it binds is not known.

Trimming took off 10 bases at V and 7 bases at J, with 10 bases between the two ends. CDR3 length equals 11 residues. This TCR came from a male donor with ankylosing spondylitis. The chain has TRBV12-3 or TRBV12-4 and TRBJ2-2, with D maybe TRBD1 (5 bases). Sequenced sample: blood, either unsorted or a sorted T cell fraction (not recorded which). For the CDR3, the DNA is TGTGCCATGCTAACAGGCGGGGAGCTGTTTTTT. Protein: CAMLTGGELFF.